Listed below are T cell receptor beta chains from one sample, sequenced in a study of CD8+CD57+ T cells in acquired aplastic anemia. One entry per CDR3 protein, called by TCRdb with MiXCR from the reads. The sample includes roughly 200,000 distinct CDR3 sequences, roughly three fifths of them seen just once. Material: sorted CD4+, CD8+, or CD8+CD57+ T cells (not recorded which) from PBMCs. The receptors shown here come from a human donor with aplastic anemia. CDR3s include the opening cysteine and the closing phenylalanine or tryptophan. The D gene is left open where the match is weak. Expanded clones get a size class; other rows say once, few or many, or leave the size out.

NA,NA,TRBV19,12,TRBJ2-1,CASSYRANEQFF,TGTGCCAGCTCTTACAGGGCCAATGAGCAGTTCTTC
NA,NA,TRBV10-3,15,TRBJ1-1,CAISEIVGMNTEAFF,TGTGCCATCAGTGAAATCGTGGGAATGAACACTGAAGCTTTCTTT
TRBD1,NA,TRBV2,14,TRBJ1-2,CASNYRGGMYGYAF,TGTGCCAGCAACTACAGGGGGGGAATGTATGGCTACGCCTTC
TRBD1,few,TRBV20-1,15,TRBJ2-7,CSASPGTGGSYEQYF,TGCAGTGCTAGCCCCGGGACAGGGGGCTCCTACGAGCAGTACTTC
TRBD2,NA,TRBV5-1,15,TRBJ2-3,CASSLKTSAADTQYF,TGCGCCAGCAGCTTAAAGACTAGCGCGGCAGATACGCAGTATTTT
NA,many,TRBV29-1,12,TRBJ2-2,CSVTLGTGELFF,TGCAGCGTTACTTTGGGCACCGGGGAGCTGTTTTTT
TRBD1,many,TRBV7-9,19,TRBJ1-3,CASRTGTGGPRSSGNTIYF,TGTGCCAGCAGAACGGGGACAGGGGGCCCCCGAAGCTCTGGAAACACCATATATTTT
NA,NA,TRBV7-9,16,TRBJ1-6,CASSHRGGTNNSPLHF,TGTGCCAGCAGCCACCGGGGGGGAACTAATAATTCACCCCTCCACTTT
NA,NA,TRBV10-2,13,TRBJ1-2,CANSDGGNYGYTF,TGCGCCAACAGTGATGGGGGTAACTATGGCTACACCTTC
NA,NA,TRBV7-3,14,TRBJ2-5,CASSLLGLQETQYF,TGTGCCAGCAGCTTGTTGGGGCTCCAAGAGACCCAGTACTTC
TRBD1,once,TRBV20-1,14,TRBJ2-7,CSAPTLGTGDEQYF,TGCAGTGCCCCGACCCTTGGGACAGGGGACGAGCAGTACTTC
TRBD2,many,TRBV6-1,15,TRBJ2-3,CASDRWTSGTDTQYF,TGTGCCAGCGACCGATGGACTAGCGGCACAGATACGCAGTATTTT
NA,few,TRBV4-1,18,TRBJ1-2,CASSQDPPGGRDLYGYTF,TGCGCCAGCAGCCAAGACCCCCCGGGGGGCAGGGATCTTTATGGCTACACCTTC
NA,NA,TRBV10-3,14,TRBJ2-7,CAIRDSGTSYEQYF,TGTGCCATCAGGGACAGCGGGACCTCCTACGAGCAGTACTTC
NA,NA,TRBV7-2,11,TRBJ2-5,CASSRRETQYF,TGTGCCAGCAGCCGGCGAGAGACCCAGTACTTC
TRBD1,many,TRBV5-1,16,TRBJ2-7,CASSFGGRTGDCEQYF,TGCGCCAGCAGCTTTGGAGGCCGGACAGGGGATTGCGAGCAGTACTTC
TRBD1,many,TRBV4-1,15,TRBJ2-1,CASSHGQGRLNEQFF,TGCGCCAGCAGCCACGGACAGGGACGTCTCAATGAGCAGTTCTTC
TRBD1,NA,TRBV20-1,15,TRBJ2-7,CSARDRGTGSYEQYF,TGCAGTGCTAGAGATCGTGGGACAGGGTCCTACGAGCAGTACTTC
NA,many,TRBV29-1,12,TRBJ2-7,CSVEAQGYEQYF,TGCAGCGTTGAGGCGCAGGGCTACGAGCAGTACTTC
TRBD2,NA,TRBV7-9,16,TRBJ2-5,CASSLPASGIQETQYF,TGTGCCAGCAGCTTGCCGGCTAGCGGGATCCAAGAGACCCAGTACTTC
TRBD1,many,TRBV19,15,TRBJ1-2,CASSNQGAQNYGYTF,TGTGCCAGTAGTAATCAGGGGGCGCAGAACTATGGCTACACCTTC
TRBD1,NA,TRBV24-1,17,TRBJ2-7,CATSSRGHGTGGHEQYF,TGTGCCACCAGTAGCCGAGGCCACGGGACAGGGGGGCACGAGCAGTACTTC
TRBD1,many,TRBV5-1,14,TRBJ2-7,CASSLADRGLEQYF,TGCGCCAGCAGCTTGGCAGACAGGGGCCTAGAGCAGTACTTC
TRBD1,many,TRBV19,16,TRBJ1-2,CASSIDRTGGNYGYTF,TGTGCCAGTAGTATAGATCGGACAGGGGGCAACTATGGCTACACCTTC
NA,NA,TRBV29-1,16,TRBJ1-1,CSVDPWGGGMNTEAFF,TGCAGCGTTGATCCATGGGGGGGGGGGATGAACACTGAAGCTTTCTTT
TRBD2,NA,TRBV5-1,17,TRBJ2-1,CASSSGLADIKYNEQFF,TGCGCCAGCAGCTCCGGACTAGCGGACATCAAGTACAATGAGCAGTTCTTC
NA,NA,TRBV20-1,15,TRBJ2-7,CSARDVRSLPYEQYF,TGCAGTGCTAGAGATGTCAGGAGCCTACCCTACGAGCAGTACTTC
NA,NA,TRBV2,13,TRBJ1-2,CASRDDRSSGYTF,TGTGCCAGCAGGGATGACAGGTCGTCTGGCTACACCTTC
NA,NA,TRBV7-8,14,TRBJ2-5,CASSLSLPGETQYF,TGTGCCAGCAGCTTATCTTTACCCGGAGAGACCCAGTACTTC
NA,NA,TRBV29-1,12,TRBJ2-7,CSVGSGSGTEYF,NA
NA,NA,TRBV7-8,17,TRBJ2-1,CASSSKIRGLPNNEQFF,TGTGCCAGCAGCTCCAAAATCCGGGGACTCCCCAACAATGAGCAGTTCTTC
NA,NA,TRBV6-2/TRBV6-3,15,TRBJ1-1,CASSYSGHQNTEAFF,TGTGCCAGCAGTTACAGCGGACACCAGAACACTGAAGCTTTCTTT
TRBD1,many,TRBV15,14,TRBJ2-7,CATSRRAGGDEQYF,TGTGCCACCAGCCGTCGGGCAGGGGGAGACGAGCAGTACTTC
NA,NA,TRBV7-2,15,TRBJ2-7,CASSLVPGVIYEQYF,TGTGCCAGCAGCTTAGTACCGGGCGTCATCTACGAGCAGTACTTC
NA,NA,TRBV7-9,14,TRBJ2-1,CASSFGTLNNEQFF,TGTGCCAGCAGCTTCGGGACTTTGAACAATGAGCAGTTCTTC
TRBD1,NA,TRBV12-3/TRBV12-4,16,TRBJ1-5,CASSGLGQDGTQPQHF,TGTGCCAGCAGCGGCCTGGGACAGGACGGAACTCAGCCCCAGCATTTT